The subject of this entry is one T cell receptor beta chain. The CDR3 covers 16 residues. With 4 bases clipped from V and 5 bases from J, the junction kept 9 bases outside the gene matches. Germline loops: CDR1 SGHRS, CDR2 YFSETQ. In the original workflow: Counts of nucleated cells, estimated from reference gene primer amplification, were obtained. Profiled with immunoSEQ multiplex PCR; TCRdb holds only in-frame clones, not every one. That table gives V, J and clone size, and the DNA gave D and trimming. The profile shows around 80,000 clones, about four fifths of them singletons. The data are from a study of blood T cell repertoires in COVID-19. Study details: COVID-19 samples, acute and convalescent, were from the United States, Italy and Spain.

The chain joins TRBV5-1 to TRBJ2-3; 11 nucleotides agree with TRBD2. Material for sequencing was peripheral blood. The clonotype originates from a woman aged 80 or over with active or convalescent COVID-19. This CDR3 reads CASSRETSGAGDTQYF. CDR3 nucleotide sequence: TGCGCCAGCAGCCGCGAGACTAGCGGGGCGGGAGATACGCAGTATTTT.